Given below is one T cell receptor (beta chain) in context. Its antigen target is currently unknown. Per-nucleotide qualities are absent, and no much larger clonotype sits a single base away. What this sample's time point label stands for: resected brain tissue, or blood drawn just prior to surgery. The surgery cases with the highest brain T cell transcript signatures were chosen for TCR beta chain sequencing of brain tissue, and also of blood when blood was available. Before surgery, the patients had been given at least one anti-epileptic drug. The TCR-sequenced patients were children whose drug-resistant epilepsy was caused by tuberous sclerosis complex, focal cortical dysplasia, Rasmussen encephalitis or hemimegalencephaly. The Monarch genomic DNA purification kit was used to extract bulk genomic DNA from unsorted brain tissue and from whole blood. Trimming takes 0 bases from V and 7 bases from J, and the germline ends sit 13 bases apart. The CDR1 and CDR2 encoded by the germline V gene (reference sequence) are GTSNPN and SVGIG. The CDR3 has 14 amino acids, counting the end cysteine and phenylalanine. Only the CDR3 region is kept as DNA, spanning 42 bases read in frame from base 1.

This sample is drawn from a study of brain T cells in children with intractable seizures (dated by TCRdb to about 2021). Notes on the research overall: Resected brain tissue from 45 to 60 pediatric epilepsy surgery cases was first screened for immune gene transcripts using a NanoString immunology panel. Of the roughly twelve selected surgery cases, pre-surgery blood was also sequenced for eight, so four had brain tissue only. General conclusions and limits of the study: Because sequencing depth was different between pre-surgery and post-surgery blood, clones absent from the pre-surgery sample may reflect undersampling. The patients' HCMV serostatus was not known, and viral specificity was inferred solely from CDR3 sequence similarity.

TCR beta chain sequences were generated from genomic DNA using the immunoSEQ assay. The original pipeline was this. CDR3 sequences that did not begin with the conserved framework cysteine at position 104 were removed manually. To get clonality, the normalized Shannon's Diversity Index was subtracted from one, giving values from 0 (maximal diversity) to 1 (oligoclonal). Differences in the frequency of the same CDR3 between samples, such as brain versus blood, were assessed with chi-squared comparison-of-proportions tests. Public clonotypes were found by searching immuneACCESS, and the VDJdb browser was used to assess similarity to known antiviral clonotypes. TCRdb stores this immuneACCESS table with in-frame sequences only. Part of the clones is absent; in the studies checked, under half of the shortfall reflects unresolved V genes, and no reason is known for the rest. D and trimming come from the DNA, and the V and J calls and clone size come from that table. For this sample the table gives tens of thousands of clones, of which about 93% were detected only once. About 6% of the sample lies in the top ten.

This receptor was identified in a girl aged 2 to 9 with tuberous sclerosis and intractable seizures. The V and J genes are TRBV30 and TRBJ1-5; a confident D gene designation cannot be given. The sample in question was peripheral blood, obtained at surgery. Here is the DNA: TGTGCCTGGAGTGTAAACGGGTTGCGACAGCCCCAGCATTTT. This sequence encodes CAWSVNGLRQPQHF.